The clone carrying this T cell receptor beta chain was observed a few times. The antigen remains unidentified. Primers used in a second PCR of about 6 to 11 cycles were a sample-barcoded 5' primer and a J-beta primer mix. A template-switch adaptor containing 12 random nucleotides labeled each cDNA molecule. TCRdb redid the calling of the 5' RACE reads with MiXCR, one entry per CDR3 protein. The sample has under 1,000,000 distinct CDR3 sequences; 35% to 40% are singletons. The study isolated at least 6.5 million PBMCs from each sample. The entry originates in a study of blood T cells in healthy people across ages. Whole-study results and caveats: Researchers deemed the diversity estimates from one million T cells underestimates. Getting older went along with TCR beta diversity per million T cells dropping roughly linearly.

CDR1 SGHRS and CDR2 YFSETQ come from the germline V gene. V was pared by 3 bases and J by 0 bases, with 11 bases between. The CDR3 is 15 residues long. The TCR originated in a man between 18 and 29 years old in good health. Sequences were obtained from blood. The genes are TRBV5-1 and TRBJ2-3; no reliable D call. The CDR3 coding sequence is TGCGCCAGCAGCTCTGGCCCTGGGAGCACAGATACGCAGTATTTT. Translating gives CASSSGPGSTDTQYF.